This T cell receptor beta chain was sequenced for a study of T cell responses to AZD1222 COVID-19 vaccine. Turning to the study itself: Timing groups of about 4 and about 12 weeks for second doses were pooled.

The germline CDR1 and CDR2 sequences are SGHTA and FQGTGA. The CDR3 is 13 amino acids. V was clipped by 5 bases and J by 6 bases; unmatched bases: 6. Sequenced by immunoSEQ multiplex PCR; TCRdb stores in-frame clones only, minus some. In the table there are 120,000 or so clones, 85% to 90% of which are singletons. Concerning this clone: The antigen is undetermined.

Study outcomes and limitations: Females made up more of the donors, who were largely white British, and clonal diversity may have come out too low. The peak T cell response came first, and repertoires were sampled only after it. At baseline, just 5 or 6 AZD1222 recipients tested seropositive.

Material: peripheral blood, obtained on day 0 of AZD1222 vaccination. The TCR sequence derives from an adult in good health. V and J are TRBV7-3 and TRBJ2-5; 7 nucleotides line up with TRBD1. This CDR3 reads CASSADREKTQYF. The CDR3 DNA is TGTGCCAGCAGCGCCGACAGGGAAAAGACCCAGTACTTC.